This entry features one T cell receptor beta chain sequence. Its specificity is not known. The sample belongs to a study of Tregs in tolerant kidney transplant recipients. Regulatory T cells were sorted from thawed PBMCs rested overnight at 37°C with 150 to 200 IU/ml IL-2. Generated by immunoSEQ multiplex PCR, the TCRdb table keeps only in-frame clones and is missing some. The sample shows over 50,000 clones, 80% to 90% of them seen only once. V was clipped by 0 bases and J by 10 bases, with 10 bases between them. The CDR3 loop spans 12 amino acids. Looked up from germline, CDR1 is SGHAT and CDR2 is FQNNGV. Whole-study findings and limits: This study did not directly address biological reproducibility.

This sequence joins TRBV11-2 and TRBJ2-7, with D uncertain. The TCR was taken from a human donor who received a combined kidney and bone marrow transplant. The material was Tregs from blood, obtained before the transplant. Here the CDR3 DNA reads TGTGCCAGCAGCTTAGATAATCGTCAACAGTACTTC. Residues: CASSLDNRQQYF.